This TCR beta chain came from a study of cytomegalovirus exposure and HLA in healthy donors. Primers for the PCR totalled 60 Vbeta and 13 Jbeta. TCRdb keeps only in-frame clones here, not all; method: immunoSEQ multiplex PCR. The profile shows about 160,000 clones, around four fifths of them singletons. CDR1 is SGHDT, CDR2 YYEEEE, per germline. Trimming removed 0 bases at V and 2 bases at J, with 18 bases between. The CDR3 is made up of 17 amino acids. Notes on this clone: No antigen is known for it.

Study-wide results and limits: A further, later analysis showed that HLA-associated TCR beta chains (compared with equally common others) were more clonally expanded. Rarity characterized most TCR sequences, yet some public TCRs appeared in many donors.

What was sequenced was PBMCs. This TCR derives from a female donor in good health and CMV-seronegative. The chain employs TRBV5-6 and TRBJ2-7; a weak D match, TRBD2 (6 bases). Here the CDR3 reads CASSLGEDTEGTYEQYF. The CDR3 bases are TGTGCCAGCAGCTTGGGGGAGGACACGGAGGGCACCTACGAGCAGTACTTC.